The 20 T cell receptor beta chains reported below all come from one sample, sequenced in a study of blood T cell repertoires in COVID-19. The repertoire was sequenced with immunoSEQ multiplex PCR; TCRdb's copy has only in-frame clones and lacks some. In the table there are some 280,000 clones, around 89% of which are singletons. Sequenced material: peripheral blood. The source of these receptors is a woman aged 55 to 70 with acute or convalescent COVID-19.

CDR3 in amino acids: CASSLGNSNQPQHF. The CDR3 DNA reads as TGTGCCAGCAGTTTGGGCAATAGCAATCAGCCCCAGCATTTT. The chain is built from TRBV27 and TRBJ1-5, with D unresolved. The length of the CDR3 is 14 residues. Germline loops: CDR1 MNHEY, CDR2 SMNVEV (reference sequence). Trimming took off 3 bases at V and 0 bases at J, with 6 bases between the two ends.

The chain recombines TRBV28 with TRBJ1-2; D may be TRBD1 (5 bases). V was pared by 3 bases and J by 9 bases, with 11 bases between. The CDR3 is made up of 12 amino acids. Germline V gene lookup returns CDR1 MDHEN and CDR2 SYDVKM. CDR3 coding DNA: TGTGCCAGCAGTTTCGGGGGTCATAGCTACACCTTC. Translating it yields CASSFGGHSYTF.

This chain joins TRBV7-9 and TRBJ1-2; no clear D. Trimming cost V 0 bases and J 7 bases, with 18 bases left between them. Germline V gene lookup returns CDR1 SEHNR and CDR2 FQNEAQ (reference sequence). CDR3 length: 16 residues. The CDR3 nucleotides are TGTGCCAGCAGCTTAGCGAAGGTGGGCAGACGGGGTGGCTACACCTTC. Residues: CASSLAKVGRRGGYTF.

The chain couples TRBV11-1 to TRBJ2-2, with 7 bases matching TRBD1. In germline, CDR1 is SGHAT, CDR2 FQDESV (reference sequence). CDR3 length: 16 amino acids. J was trimmed by 0 bases and V by 5 bases; bases with no gene match: 6. The CDR3 loop is CASSQHRGANTGELFF. DNA for the CDR3: TGTGCCAGCAGCCAACACAGGGGCGCGAACACCGGGGAGCTGTTTTTT.

This chain connects TRBV6-5 to TRBJ1-1; D is undetermined. This CDR3 region has 15 residues. The germline V gene encodes CDR1 MNHEY and CDR2 SVGAGI. Trimming shortened V by 0 bases and J by 1 base, and 9 bases separated the two germline ends. The CDR3 bases are TGTGCCAGCAGTTACTCGGGCAGCCGGAACACTGAAGCTTTCTTT. It translates to CASSYSGSRNTEAFF.

This clone was recorded once. The chain is built from TRBV6-5 and TRBJ1-3; the D is unclear. Germline CDR1 is MNHEY and CDR2 is SVGAGI. This CDR3 is 15 amino acids long. V was clipped by 7 bases and J by 0 bases, with 13 bases between them. The CDR3 region is CASNPPLISGNTIYF. CDR3 coding DNA: TGTGCCAGCAACCCCCCCCTAATCTCTGGAAACACCATATATTTT.

This chain links TRBV28 with TRBJ1-2; 8 bases are shared with TRBD1. Germline values: CDR1 MDHEN, CDR2 SYDVKM. The CDR3 runs 13 residues. Germline trimming cut 6 bases from V and 8 bases from J; bases unmatched to any gene: 8. CDR3 DNA sequence: TGTGCCAGCAGACAGGGGGGAGGAGGAGGCTACACCTTC. Its translation is CASRQGGGGGYTF.

In this sample, this clone turned up once. This sequence joins TRBV6-5 and TRBJ2-7; 7 nucleotides align to TRBD1. After removal of 6 bases from V and 7 bases from J, the junction contained 12 bases not matched to a gene. CDR1 MNHEY and CDR2 SVGAGI come from the germline V gene. This CDR3 comprises 14 residues. CDR3 bases: TGTGCCAGCAGGGGGACAGCCACCCAAGGGGAGCAGTACTTC. Translated: CASRGTATQGEQYF.

The chain joins TRBV25-1 to TRBJ1-1; no clear D gene. This CDR3 has 13 residues. V was cut by 3 bases and J by 7 bases, with 12 bases left in between. Germline values: CDR1 MGHDK, CDR2 SYGVNS. The CDR3 nucleotides read TGTGCCAGCAGTGAGATGAGCTTCATTGAAGCTTTCTTT. Translating it yields CASSEMSFIEAFF. The full variable domain, completed using reference TRBV25-1 and TRBJ1-1, is EADIYQTPRYLVIGTGKKITLECSQTMGHDKMYWYQQDPGMELHLIHYSYGVNSTEKGDLSSESTVSRIRTEHFPLTLESARPSHTSQYLCASSEMSFIEAFFGQGTRLTVV.

The V call is TRBV15, the J call TRBJ2-7; 7 bases agree with TRBD2. With V trimmed by 0 bases and J by 5 bases, 16 bases remained unmatched. The CDR3 extends over 18 amino acids. From germline, CDR1 is LNHNV and CDR2 YYDKDF (reference sequence). CDR3 nucleotides: TGTGCCACCAGCAGAGATAGGACAATCAGCGGGGTTGTCGACGAGCAGTACTTC. It yields the protein CATSRDRTISGVVDEQYF.

The rearrangement links TRBV21-1 to TRBJ2-7; the listed D gene, TRBD1, was not tested against the DNA. TRBV21-1 is given as a pseudogene. CDR3 size: 16 residues. CDR3 sequence: CASSKQGTGGSYEQYF. CDR3 DNA: TGTGCCAGCAGCAAGCAGGGGACAGGCGGTTCCTACGAGCAGTACTTC.

V usage is TRBV7-2 and J usage is TRBJ2-3; TRBD2 matches 9 bases. This CDR3 comprises 16 residues. J was trimmed by 0 bases and V by 6 bases; bases with no gene match: 7. CDR1 and CDR2 from the germline V gene are SGHTA and FQGNSA. The CDR3 DNA sequence: TGTGCCAGCAGAGCCCCGAGCGGGGGGAGCACAGATACGCAGTATTTT. It codes for CASRAPSGGSTDTQYF.

This rearrangement joins TRBV11-3 to TRBJ2-3; D call uncertain. CDR1 is SGHNT and CDR2 is YENEEA in the germline V gene. CDR3 length: 13 residues. V lost 5 bases to trimming and J lost 4 bases, with 10 bases between them. CDR3 amino acids: CASSDSVPDTQYF. The CDR3 DNA reads TGTGCCAGCAGCGATAGTGTGCCAGATACGCAGTATTTT.

The chain combines TRBV7-9 with TRBJ2-5; the match to TRBD2 covers 7 bases. This CDR3 comprises 13 residues. Germline lookup yields CDR1 SEHNR and CDR2 FQNEAQ (reference sequence). J lost 2 bases, V lost 11 bases, and 8 bases had no gene match. Written as DNA, the CDR3 is TGTGCCGCTGGGGGGGGGAGTCAAGAGACCCAGTACTTC. Translation: CAAGGGSQETQYF.

Remarks on this clone: The junction and the germline gene differ at one end; a read error may be behind it. The chain recombines TRBV7-8 with TRBJ2-3; TRBD1 agrees at 8 bases. CDR3 length equals 16 residues. Germline CDR1 is SGHVS and CDR2 is FQNEAQ. CDR3 in amino acids: CASSRGILPGTGTQYF. CDR3 bases: TGTGCCAGCAGTCGGGGAATACTCCCGGGGACAGGTACGCAGTATTTT. The full variable domain, in which reference TRBV7-8 and TRBJ2-3 provide the parts outside the CDR3, is GAGVSQSPRYKVAKRGQDVALRCDPISGHVSLFWYQQALGQGPEFLTYFQNEAQLDKSGLPSDRFFAERPEGSVSTLKIQRTQQEDSAVYLCASSRGILPGTGTQYFGPGTRLTVL.

V is TRBV7-6 and J is TRBJ1-1; D is unresolved. This CDR3 has 16 amino acids. Germline lookup yields CDR1 SGHVS and CDR2 FNYEAQ. Between the trimmed V and J ends, which lost 5 bases and 1 base, there was a span of 17 bases. DNA of the CDR3: TGTGCCAGCAGCCCGTCTATGTCGTCCTGGAACACTGAAGCTTTCTTT. Residues: CASSPSMSSWNTEAFF.

V is TRBV9 and J is TRBJ1-1; a weak D match, TRBD1 (5 bases). Per germline, CDR1 SGDLS and CDR2 YYNGEE. This CDR3 is built from 15 residues. The V end was cut by 3 bases, the J end by 0 bases, with 12 bases between. The CDR3: CASSGGRTMNTEAFF. CDR3 bases: TGTGCCAGCAGCGGGGGACGGACTATGAACACTGAAGCTTTCTTT.

The rearrangement joins TRBV7-9 to TRBJ1-4, with D perhaps matching TRBD1 (6 bases). Germline CDR1 reads SEHNR; CDR2 reads FQNEAQ (reference sequence). Trimming took 8 bases from V and 4 from J, leaving 11 bases between them. This CDR3 spans 13 amino acids. Here the CDR3 reads CASLGAYNEKLFF. The CDR3 DNA reads as TGTGCCAGCTTGGGGGCTTATAATGAAAAACTGTTTTTT. Full variable domain (rest looked up from reference TRBV7-9 and TRBJ1-4): DTGVSQNPRHKITKRGQNVTFRCDPISEHNRLYWYRQTLGQGPEFLTYFQNEAQLEKSRLLSDRFSAERPKGSFSTLEIQRTEQGDSAMYLCASLGAYNEKLFFGSGTQLSVL.

The chain carries TRBV5-1 and TRBJ2-1, with 12 nucleotides matching TRBD2. V lost 0 bases to trimming and J lost 1 base; unmatched junction nucleotides: 5. The V gene's germline CDR1 is SGHRS and CDR2 YFSETQ. The CDR3 contains 18 residues. The CDR3 sequence is CASSLASSGGVSYNEQFF. The CDR3 DNA reads TGCGCCAGCAGCTTGGCATCTAGCGGGGGGGTTTCCTACAATGAGCAGTTCTTC.

The V call is TRBV9, the J call TRBJ2-2, with 12 bases aligning to TRBD1. Germline V CDR1 and CDR2: SGDLS, YYNGEE. V lost 1 base to trimming and J lost 7 bases; unmatched junction nucleotides: 8. This CDR3 has 17 amino acids. The CDR3 spells CASSVTGTGGGSGELFF. The CDR3 coding sequence is TGTGCCAGCAGCGTAACCGGGACAGGGGGCGGGAGCGGGGAGCTGTTTTTT.